The sequence of this T cell receptor (beta chain) was determined in a study of T-cell reconstitution after alpha-beta-depleted transplantation in children. General study points: Expanded graft clones numbering several hundred reportedly gave rise to alpha-beta T cells about two months after transplant. It was newly produced T cells that mostly accounted for T-cell counts and diversity one year after transplant.

Unique molecular identifiers were built into the TCRbeta library. MiXCR, applied by TCRdb to the PCR reads, yields one record per CDR3 protein. Found here are 240,000 or so distinct CDR3 sequences, around 7.5% of them singletons; the top ten hold 5% to 8%. This clonotype has at least ten counts. Its matching antigen is unknown. The V and J ends lost 0 bases and 5 bases, in that order; junction bases with no gene match: 3. The CDR3 sequence is 14 residues long. CDR1 SGDLS and CDR2 YYNGEE come from the germline V gene. The specimen comprised PBMCs, mostly from graft donor cells, sampled 180 days after TCRalphabeta/CD19-depleted stem cell transplant. The chain joins TRBV9 to TRBJ2-7; 9 positions match TRBD1. This sequence originates from a male patient younger than 18 who had a stem cell transplant for acute lymphoblastic leukemia, so the T cells may come from the graft donor. The CDR3, as DNA: TGTGCCAGCAGCGTAGGGGACAGGGTTAACGAGCAGTACTTC. Protein sequence: CASSVGDRVNEQYF.